The next 6 T cell receptor beta chains were all read from a single sample in a study of cytomegalovirus exposure and HLA in healthy donors. 60 Vbeta and 13 Jbeta primers were used in PCR. Generated by immunoSEQ multiplex PCR, the TCRdb table keeps only in-frame clones and is missing some. The sample data list 130,000 or so clones. Sequencing input: PBMCs. All receptors come from a woman aged 18-35 years in good health and CMV-seronegative.

This sequence joins TRBV5-1 and TRBJ2-5; a weak D match, TRBD1 (6 bases). Looked up from germline, CDR1 is SGHRS and CDR2 is YFSETQ. Trimming left V 4 bases short and J 5 bases short, with 9 bases between. CDR3 length equals 12 residues. Written as DNA, the CDR3 is TGCGCCAGCAGCACCCAGGGGGAGACCCAGTACTTC. Protein sequence: CASSTQGETQYF. Full variable domain (remainder filled in from reference TRBV5-1 and TRBJ2-5): KAGVTQTPRYLIKTRGQQVTLSCSPISGHRSVSWYQQTPGQGLQFLFEYFSETQRNKGNFPGRFSGRQFSNSRSEMNVSTLELGDSALYLCASSTQGETQYFGPGTRLLVL.

The chain combines TRBV9 with TRBJ2-2; D is undetermined. CDR3 length: 14 amino acids. Looked up from germline, CDR1 is SGDLS and CDR2 is YYNGEE. The V end was cut by 3 bases, the J end by 2 bases, with 8 bases between. The CDR3 reads CASSAISNTGELFF. In nucleotides, the CDR3 is TGTGCCAGCAGCGCAATCAGTAACACCGGGGAGCTGTTTTTT.

V gene TRBV5-4 combines with J gene TRBJ2-2; tentative D call: TRBD2 (7 bases). The CDR3 runs 15 residues. With 0 bases removed from V and 7 bases from J, the gap between germline ends came to 13 bases. Looked up from germline, CDR1 is SGHNT and CDR2 is YYREEE (reference sequence). Here the CDR3 DNA reads TGTGCCAGCAGCTTGGCCGGGGGGCAGGGCGGGGAGCTGTTTTTT. It yields the protein CASSLAGGQGGELFF.

The V gene is TRBV18, the J gene TRBJ2-4; D is unclear. The V and J ends lost 0 bases and 0 bases respectively, with 9 bases between them. This CDR3 spans 16 amino acids. Per the germline V gene, CDR1 is KGHSH and CDR2 is LQKENI. The CDR3 loop is CASSPPSTLAKNIQYF. The CDR3, as DNA: TGTGCCAGCTCACCACCGTCGACTCTAGCCAAAAACATTCAGTACTTC. Combining the CDR3 with reference TRBV18 and TRBJ2-4 gives the whole variable domain NAGVMQNPRHLVRRRGQEARLRCSPMKGHSHVYWYRQLPEEGLKFMVYLQKENIIDESGMPKERFSAEFPKEGPSILRIQQVVRGDSAAYFCASSPPSTLAKNIQYFGAGTRLSVL.

J is TRBJ2-4 and V is TRBV19; the match to TRBD1 covers 9 bases. Trimming removed 4 bases from V and 2 bases from J; junction bases left unmatched: 15. Per the germline V gene, CDR1 is LNHDA and CDR2 is SQIVND (reference sequence). The CDR3 extends over 19 amino acids. As DNA, the CDR3 is TGTGCCAGTAGTACCGCAATCCAACAGGGGGCCGTTTCCAAAAACATTCAGTACTTC. Amino acids: CASSTAIQQGAVSKNIQYF.

This sequence joins TRBV5-6 and TRBJ1-2; 9 bases are shared with TRBD1. The CDR3 loop spans 15 amino acids. CDR1 and CDR2 from the germline V gene are SGHDT and YYEEEE. J gave up 2 bases and V 4 bases, and 6 bases lay outside the gene matches. CDR3 in amino acids: CASSPFGTGNYGYTF. DNA for the CDR3: TGTGCCAGCAGCCCTTTTGGGACAGGGAACTATGGCTACACCTTC. Combining the CDR3 with reference TRBV5-6 and TRBJ1-2 gives the whole variable domain DAGVTQSPTHLIKTRGQQVTLRCSPKSGHDTVSWYQQALGQGPQFIFQYYEEEERQRGNFPDRFSGHQFPNYSSELNVNALLLGDSALYLCASSPFGTGNYGYTFGSGTRLTVV.